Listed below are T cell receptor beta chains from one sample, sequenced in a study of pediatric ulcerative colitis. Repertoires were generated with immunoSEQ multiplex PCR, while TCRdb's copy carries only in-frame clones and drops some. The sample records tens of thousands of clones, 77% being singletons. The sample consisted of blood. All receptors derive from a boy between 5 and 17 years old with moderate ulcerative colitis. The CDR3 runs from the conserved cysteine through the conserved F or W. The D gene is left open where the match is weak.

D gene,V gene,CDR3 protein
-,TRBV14,CASSPHRGTRSVDTQYF
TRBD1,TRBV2,CASIRDSTNTGELFF
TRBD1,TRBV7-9,CASSLKDRVKTEAFF
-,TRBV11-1,CASSLGTRDYGYTF
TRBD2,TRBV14,CASSHRLAGLTDTQYF
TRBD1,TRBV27,CASSHPQGVGYTEAFF
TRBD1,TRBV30,CAWDHDRAINYGYTF
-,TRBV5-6,CASSLEGFTEAFF
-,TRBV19,CASSPGGTYEQYF
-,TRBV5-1,CASSLVRGRMNTEAFF
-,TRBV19,CASILPGQNQPQHF
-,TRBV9,CASSVSLWGTGANVLTF
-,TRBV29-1,CSVRRGSYEQYF
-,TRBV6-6,CASSPTTDEQYF
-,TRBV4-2,CASSSLGANYGYTF
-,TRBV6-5,CASSYSRGTQPQHF
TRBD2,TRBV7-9,CASSLALRLATYNEQFF
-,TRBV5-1,CASSLNNEQFF
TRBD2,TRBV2,CASSPGGSVYEQYF
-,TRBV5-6,CASSLWTAYNEQFF
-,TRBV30,CAWRGGLTEMNTEAFF
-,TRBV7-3,CASSSGGNTEAFF
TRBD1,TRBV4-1,CASSQREGARGEAFF
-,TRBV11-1,CASSSTANTGELFF
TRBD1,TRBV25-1,CASSEYEGRGDGYTF
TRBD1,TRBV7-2,CASSLTGTNTEAFF
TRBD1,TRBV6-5,CASSWTGGEPYNEQFF
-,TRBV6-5,CASSLPSDTQYF
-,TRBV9,CASSVGGWGFDRELFF
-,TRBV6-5,CASSYSAGTYEQYF
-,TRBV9,CASSVVADRYTGELFF
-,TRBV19,CASSTRDTSAAFF
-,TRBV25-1,CASSRAGEPNEQFF
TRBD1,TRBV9,CASSVTGGTIYF
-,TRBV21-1,CASSTRGPRDISYNEQFF
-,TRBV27,CASNVGPGSNQPQHF
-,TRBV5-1,CASSLVGGVGTGELFF
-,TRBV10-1,CASSDRGVDTEAFF
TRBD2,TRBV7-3,CASSSYSGSSYEQYF
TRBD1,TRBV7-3,CASSLTGQGDNYGYTF
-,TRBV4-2,CASSQPPRGGSYEQYF
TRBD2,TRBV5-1,CASSIPGTSGVEQYF
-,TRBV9,CASSAMHGTPNRNTGELFF
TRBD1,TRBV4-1,CASSHPGQAAAGYTF
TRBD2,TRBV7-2,CASSLAVRLAGVDTQYF
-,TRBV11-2,CASSLGGTQYF
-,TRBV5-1,CASSLHGSFADTQYF
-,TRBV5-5,CASNSPGMDYYGYTF
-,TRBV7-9,CASTRVATNEKLFF
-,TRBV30,CAWSGQGMESGNTIYF
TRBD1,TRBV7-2,CASSSPGQGAYGELFF
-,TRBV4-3,CASSQDPTGTEQYF
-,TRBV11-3,CASSFGFNEQFF
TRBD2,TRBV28,CASSLSPSGRANTGELFF
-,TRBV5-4,CASSLDNYGYTF
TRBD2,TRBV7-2,CASSITRAGPTDTQYF
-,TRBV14,CASSPRTYRDTEAFF
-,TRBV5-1,CASSVAGAPLHF